This TCR beta chain was sequenced in a study of blood T cell repertoires in COVID-19. For the study at large: Italy, Spain and the United States were the sources of the convalescent and acute COVID-19 samples. T cells, B-cell-depleted T cells, or PBMCs provided the cDNA or gDNA that served as material.

All enrollees were about 18 to 89 years old and from roughly 22 US areas. How the authors handled the data: It was from reference gene primer amplification that nucleated cell counts were estimated. The method was immunoSEQ multiplex PCR; TCRdb's version includes in-frame clones alone and lacks a portion of them. V and J calls and clone size are as listed in that table; D and trimming were resolved from the DNA. The sample contains some 190,000 clones, about 83% of which appear only once. V was shortened by 6 bases and J by 0 bases, with 11 bases between the two germline ends. Germline lookup yields CDR1 MDHEN and CDR2 SYDVKM. The CDR3 sequence is 15 residues long.

Input material: PBMCs or T cells enriched from blood (not recorded which). This chain uses TRBV28 with TRBJ1-4; D remains ambiguous. The origin of this receptor is a man aged 40-50 years with acute COVID-19. CDR3 coding DNA: TGTGCCAGCAGGTCCGCGGGGTCAACTAATGAAAAACTGTTTTTT. Protein product: CASRSAGSTNEKLFF.